The clone carrying this T cell receptor beta chain is a singleton in its sample. iRepertoire HTBI primers and Arm-PCR of CDR3 regions built TCR beta libraries. TCRdb itself ran the multiplex PCR reads through MiXCR, one entry per CDR3 protein. There are around 360,000 distinct CDR3 sequences in the sample; about a sixth occur only once, and 20% to 25% lies in the top ten. The sample comes from a study of regulatory T cells in long-lasting Graves disease. Stated time point: newly diagnosed GD, antithyroid drugs for less than 3 months. The TCR library used RNA extracted from PBMCs. CDR3 length: 14 residues. V lost 4 bases, J lost 12 bases, and 10 bases stayed unmatched. Germline lookup yields CDR1 SGDLS and CDR2 YYNGEE. The same sample was also studied in work on T cells in Graves' hyperthyroidism and ophthalmopathy.

The gene calls are TRBV9 and TRBJ1-4; 9 bases match TRBD1. The clonotype comes from a woman in her late teens or twenties with Graves disease. Sequencing used peripheral blood mononuclear cells (PBMCs), obtained at new diagnosis, from a patient treated with antithyroid drugs. The CDR3 coding sequence is TGTGCCAGCAGCTCTGGGACAGGGACGAGGGAACTGTTTTTT. Translation gives CASSSGTGTRELFF.